The source of this T cell receptor (beta chain) is a study of T cell responses to AZD1222 COVID-19 vaccine. Study findings and constraints: Nearly half of spike-specific TCRs reportedly target unmutated variant regions. Seropositive at baseline were only a handful of AZD1222 recipients.

As regards this clone: The antigen is not known. Other DNA sequences in this sample translate to the same CDR3.

Profiled with immunoSEQ multiplex PCR; TCRdb holds only in-frame clones, not every one. This table has around 200,000 clones, 70% to 90% appearing once. Germline-derived CDR1 and CDR2 are DFQATT and SNEGSKA (reference sequence). V was shortened by 3 bases and J by 4 bases, with 4 bases between the two germline ends. The CDR3 is 11 amino acids. Sequencing used peripheral blood, obtained on day 0 of AZD1222 vaccination. This chain links TRBV20-1 with TRBJ1-3; D remains ambiguous. The receptor's source is an adult in good health. The CDR3 nucleotides read TGCAGTGCTAGGTCGGGAAACACCATATATTTT. Residues: CSARSGNTIYF.